This passage covers 27 T cell receptor beta chains from one sample sequenced in a study of blood T cell repertoires in COVID-19. Assay used: immunoSEQ multiplex PCR; TCRdb lists only in-frame clones, some missing. The sample gives about 70,000 clones, over 75% of which show up once; over 25% is in the top ten. Source material: peripheral blood. Every receptor here comes from a woman of 80 years or more with active or convalescent COVID-19.

This rearrangement joins TRBV6-5 to TRBJ1-4, with D perhaps TRBD1 (6 bases). The length of the CDR3 is 15 residues. The V and J ends lost 6 bases and 0 bases respectively, with 11 bases between them. Germline CDR1 is MNHEY and CDR2 is SVGAGI. CDR3 in amino acids: CASRGAGSTNEKLFF. The CDR3 DNA sequence: TGTGCCAGCAGGGGGGCGGGCTCAACTAATGAAAAACTGTTTTTT.

The chain recombines TRBV5-5 with TRBJ1-4, with D unresolved. Germline-derived CDR1 and CDR2 are SGHKS and YYEKEE (reference sequence). Trimming stripped 4 bases from V and 6 bases from J, with 13 bases between. The length of the CDR3 is 14 residues. The CDR3 DNA follows: TGTGCCAGCAGCCTCTATACCGCCGATGAAAAACTGTTTTTT. This translates into CASSLYTADEKLFF.

The chain joins TRBV18 to TRBJ1-2; perhaps TRBD1 as D (5 bases). Per the germline V gene, CDR1 is KGHSH and CDR2 is LQKENI. Trimming shortened V by 5 bases and J by 3 bases, and 13 bases separated the two germline ends. The CDR3 has 14 residues. The CDR3 region has the DNA TGTGCCAGCTCAATCGACAGACTTGACTATGGCTACACCTTC. Encoded protein: CASSIDRLDYGYTF.

The chain couples TRBV9 to TRBJ2-2, with 8 nucleotides matching TRBD2. Losses at the gene ends were 3 bases for V and 6 bases for J; bases not matched to a gene: 7. This CDR3 spans 15 amino acids. Looked up from germline, CDR1 is SGDLS and CDR2 is YYNGEE. The CDR3 nucleotides are TGTGCCAGCAGCGGCGGGGGGCGCCGGGCCGGGGAGCTGTTTTTT. Residues: CASSGGGRRAGELFF.

This sequence joins TRBV10-3 and TRBJ1-4; TRBD1 might be the D (6 bases). Trimming pared 7 bases from V and 2 bases from J, leaving 17 bases between. The CDR3 runs to 16 residues. Germline V lookup: CDR1 ENHRY, CDR2 SYGVKD. In DNA form, the CDR3 reads TGTGCCATCAAGGCTGGGATCGGACAGACTAATGAAAAACTGTTTTTT. Translating gives CAIKAGIGQTNEKLFF.

This clone was observed a single time. The CDR3 reads CASSYEMAEAFF. CDR3 coding DNA: TGTGCCAGCAGCTATGAGATGGCTGAAGCTTTCTTT. The chain uses TRBV11-2 and TRBJ1-1; D call uncertain. This CDR3 spans 12 amino acids. Germline assignment: CDR1 SGHAT and CDR2 FQNNGV. The germline V and J ends were trimmed by 4 bases and 6 bases, with 9 bases remaining between them.

The count of this clone is one. This chain joins TRBV24-1 and TRBJ2-2; a weak D match, TRBD2 (5 bases). Trimming left V 3 bases short and J 4 bases short, with 20 bases between. Germline CDR1 and CDR2: KGHDR and SFDVKD. There are 18 residues in the CDR3. CDR3 DNA: TGTGCCACCAGTGATCCCGACGGACTCCCCGAACCCACCGGGGAGCTGTTTTTT. Translating gives CATSDPDGLPEPTGELFF.

The chain joins TRBV5-1 to TRBJ2-5, with TRBD2 matching over 12 bases. Trimming took 0 bases from V and 3 from J; bases not matched to a gene: 6. The CDR3 consists of 17 residues. Germline loops: CDR1 SGHRS, CDR2 YFSETQ. CDR3 sequence: CASSLGLAGGHKETQYF. DNA for the CDR3: TGCGCCAGCAGCTTGGGTCTAGCGGGGGGGCACAAAGAGACCCAGTACTTC. The entire variable domain, with the rest obtained from reference TRBV5-1 and TRBJ2-5, is as follows: KAGVTQTPRYLIKTRGQQVTLSCSPISGHRSVSWYQQTPGQGLQFLFEYFSETQRNKGNFPGRFSGRQFSNSRSEMNVSTLELGDSALYLCASSLGLAGGHKETQYFGPGTRLLVL.

The chain joins TRBV10-2 to TRBJ1-2; D may be TRBD1 (6 bases). Deletions cut 7 bases from V and 8 bases from J, with 17 bases between. Looked up from germline, CDR1 is WSHSY and CDR2 is SAAADI. This CDR3 has 13 residues. CDR3 nucleotides: TGCGCCAGCACCGAGGGGGGGCTAAACGGCTACACCTTC. Its translation: CASTEGGLNGYTF.

The J gene is TRBJ1-5, the V gene TRBV20-1; the match to TRBD1 covers 7 bases. V shed 3 bases and J 3 bases; nucleotides not matched to a gene: 5. The CDR3 consists of 14 residues. The germline V gene encodes CDR1 DFQATT and CDR2 SNEGSKA (reference sequence). CDR3 DNA: TGCAGTGCTAGTGTAGGACAGGTCAATCAGCCCCAGCATTTT. Its protein product is CSASVGQVNQPQHF.

This clone was found a few times. This chain uses TRBV30 with TRBJ1-1; D might be TRBD1 (6 bases). This CDR3 has 13 amino acids. The V end was cut by 4 bases, the J end by 4 bases, with 13 bases between. Looked up from germline, CDR1 is GTSNPN and CDR2 is SVGIG (reference sequence). DNA for the CDR3: TGTGCCTGGACGGCAGGGGTGGCCACTGAAGCTTTCTTT. It encodes CAWTAGVATEAFF. Using reference TRBV30 and TRBJ1-1 for the parts outside the CDR3, the full variable domain is SQTIHQWPATLVQPVGSPLSLECTVEGTSNPNLYWYRQAAGRGLQLLFYSVGIGQISSEVPQNLSASRPQDRQFILSSKKLLLSDSGFYLCAWTAGVATEAFFGQGTRLTVV.

V usage is TRBV5-6 and J usage is TRBJ2-1; possible D gene TRBD1, 5 bases. V lost 6 bases and J lost 0, with 22 bases in between. CDR1 and CDR2 (germline): SGHDT, YYEEEE. The CDR3 is 18 amino acids. The CDR3 spells CASTLLLSGRVSYNEQFF. CDR3 coding DNA: TGTGCCAGCACCCTGCTCCTTAGTGGCAGGGTCTCCTACAATGAGCAGTTCTTC.

The V call is TRBV18, the J call TRBJ1-4, with 7 positions matching TRBD1. Germline CDR1 is KGHSH and CDR2 is LQKENI. The CDR3 sequence is 14 residues long. V trimming: 3 bases; J trimming: 6 bases; junction bases outside the gene matches: 4. In nucleotides, the CDR3 is TGTGCCAGCTCACCGAACAGGGGCGATGAAAAACTGTTTTTT. It is translated as CASSPNRGDEKLFF.

The V and J genes are TRBV20-1 and TRBJ1-6; D remains unclear. Germline CDR1 is DFQATT and CDR2 is SNEGSKA (reference sequence). This CDR3 is built from 14 residues. Trimming cost V 3 bases and J 10 bases, with 16 bases left between them. CDR3 sequence (DNA): TGCAGTGCTAGTGAGGTCGAATCGGGATCACCCCTCCACTTT. This gives the protein CSASEVESGSPLHF.

The CDR3 DNA reads as TGTGCCAGCAGTCTACAGGGAACCTACGAGCAGTACTTC. Its translation is CASSLQGTYEQYF. The J gene is TRBJ2-7, the V gene TRBV28, with D maybe TRBD1 (6 bases). The V and J ends lost 5 bases and 2 bases respectively, with 10 bases between them. The CDR3 loop spans 13 amino acids. Germline V lookup: CDR1 MDHEN, CDR2 SYDVKM.

This clone was detected only a few times. This rearrangement joins TRBV6-5 to TRBJ1-2; no clear D. Germline-derived CDR1 and CDR2 are MNHEY and SVGAGI. Trimming pared 0 bases from V and 8 bases from J, leaving 10 bases between. This CDR3 is built from 13 residues. The CDR3 here is CASSYSLSRGYTF. In DNA, the CDR3 is TGTGCCAGCAGTTACTCGCTTTCCCGGGGCTACACCTTC.

This chain connects TRBV6-5 to TRBJ1-2; D gene uncertain. V dropped 0 bases and J dropped 2 bases, with 13 bases sitting between them. Germline values: CDR1 MNHEY, CDR2 SVGAGI. There are 16 residues in the CDR3. CDR3 sequence reads: CASSYSPEPENYGYTF. CDR3 in DNA: TGTGCCAGCAGTTACTCTCCTGAGCCTGAAAACTATGGCTACACCTTC.

In nucleotides, the CDR3 is TGTGCCAGCAGCTTCCCCCCGGGGTACACAGATACGCAGTATTTT. Residues: CASSFPPGYTDTQYF. This rearrangement joins TRBV7-9 to TRBJ2-3, with D possibly being TRBD2 (5 bases). The length of the CDR3 is 15 residues. The germline V gene has CDR1 SEHNR and CDR2 FQNEAQ (reference sequence). With 3 bases removed from V and 2 bases from J, the gap between germline ends came to 12 bases.

The chain employs TRBV4-2 and TRBJ1-1, with D tentatively TRBD1 (5 bases). The CDR3 consists of 12 residues. CDR1 and CDR2 (germline): LGHNA, YNFKEQ. V was pared by 5 bases and J by 5 bases, with 9 bases between. This CDR3 is CASSSRGTEAFF. The CDR3 DNA is TGTGCCAGCAGCTCAAGGGGTACTGAAGCTTTCTTT.

The chain recombines TRBV27 with TRBJ1-5; D is perhaps TRBD1 (5 bases). This CDR3 has 14 amino acids. Germline values: CDR1 MNHEY, CDR2 SMNVEV (reference sequence). The V end was cut by 4 bases, the J end by 3 bases, with 10 bases between. The CDR3 region has the DNA TGTGCCAGCAGTTGGCAGGGATTCAATCAGCCCCAGCATTTT. It codes for CASSWQGFNQPQHF.

The chain links TRBV6-5 to TRBJ2-7; 9 bases match TRBD1. The CDR3 totals 14 residues. V lost 6 bases and J lost 3; bases outside the gene matches: 6. Germline values: CDR1 MNHEY, CDR2 SVGAGI. CDR3 in amino acids: CASRGTGSRYEQYF. For the CDR3, the DNA is TGTGCCAGCAGGGGGACAGGGAGTCGCTACGAGCAGTACTTC.

The count of this clone is one. This chain joins TRBV2 and TRBJ2-5, with 15 bases aligning to TRBD2. Germline V gene data show CDR1 as SNHLY and CDR2 as FYNNEI. V shed 2 bases and J 4 bases; nucleotides not matched to a gene: 5. The CDR3 extends over 17 amino acids. CDR3 sequence reads: CASSEIGLAGGRETQYF. CDR3 coding DNA: TGTGCCAGCAGTGAAATAGGACTAGCGGGGGGGAGAGAGACCCAGTACTTC.

The chain has TRBV5-1 and TRBJ2-1; the D gene is possibly TRBD1 (6 bases). CDR1 and CDR2 from the germline V gene are SGHRS and YFSETQ. Trimming left V 4 bases short and J 7 bases short, with 12 bases between. CDR3 length equals 13 residues. The CDR3 bases are TGCGCCAGCAGCCCGGGGACAACAAATGAGCAGTTCTTC. Translation: CASSPGTTNEQFF.

This clone was found once. This chain uses TRBV3-1 (or the pseudogene TRBV3-2) with TRBJ2-7; D is unresolved. The CDR3 sequence is 14 residues long. Trimming stripped 3 bases from V and 5 bases from J, with 14 bases between. Germline lookup yields CDR1 LGHDT and CDR2 YNNKEL (reference sequence). CDR3 sequence (DNA): TGTGCCAGCAGCCAGATGCGCGCATCGGACGAGCAGTACTTC. Its translation: CASSQMRASDEQYF.

This chain connects TRBV5-1 to TRBJ2-7; TRBD2 aligns across 9 bases. Unmatched junction bases numbered 4, after V lost 1 base and J lost 2 bases. Germline V gene sequence: CDR1 SGHRS, CDR2 YFSETQ. This CDR3 spans 15 amino acids. The CDR3 is CASSLSSGATYEQYF. The CDR3 DNA is TGCGCCAGCAGCTTGTCTAGCGGGGCCACCTACGAGCAGTACTTC.

The rearrangement uses TRBV7-3 and TRBJ2-7, with TRBD1 matching over 9 bases. CDR3 size: 14 residues. J was trimmed by 4 bases and V by 2 bases; bases with no gene match: 3. Germline V gene data show CDR1 as SGHTA and CDR2 as FQGTGA. The CDR3 bases are TGTGCCAGCAGCTTACCAGACAGGGGGTACGAGCAGTACTTC. Translation: CASSLPDRGYEQYF. The whole variable domain, filled in from reference TRBV7-3 and TRBJ2-7, reads GAGVSQTPSNKVTEKGKYVELRCDPISGHTALYWYRQSLGQGPEFLIYFQGTGAADDSGLPNDRFFAVRPEGSVSTLKIQRTERGDSAVYLCASSLPDRGYEQYFGPGTRLTVT.

This clone appeared a single time. The chain is built from TRBV27 and TRBJ1-1; 8 bases align to TRBD1. The CDR3 runs 15 residues. Germline values: CDR1 MNHEY, CDR2 SMNVEV (reference sequence). Trimming took 4 bases from V and 1 from J; bases not matched to a gene: 5. CDR3: CASSWDRNPNTEAFF. The CDR3 bases are TGTGCCAGCAGTTGGGACAGGAATCCGAACACTGAAGCTTTCTTT.